The 21 T cell receptor beta chains below come from one sample, sequenced in a study of identical twins. TCRdb analysed the 5' RACE reads with MiXCR anew, one entry per CDR3 protein. This table has about 550,000 distinct CDR3 sequences, about a fifth appearing once. The same data also went into a second study, on yellow fever vaccine responses in identical twins.

Material: CD4+ T cells sorted from blood. These receptors were collected from a woman aged 18-29 years in good health.

The chain uses TRBV6-1 and TRBJ2-6; D is uncertain. This CDR3 region has 15 residues. Germline CDR1 reads MNHNS; CDR2 reads SASEGT. Trimming pared 6 bases from V and 0 bases from J, leaving 9 bases between. The CDR3 region has the DNA TGTGCCAGCAGCTCCGTCTCCTCTGGGGCCAACGTCCTGACTTTC. This gives the protein CASSSVSSGANVLTF.

J is TRBJ1-1 and V is TRBV5-1, with 7 bases lining up with TRBD1. With V trimmed by 4 bases and J by 8 bases, 8 bases remained unmatched. The CDR3 is made up of 13 amino acids. Germline values: CDR1 SGHRS, CDR2 YFSETQ. CDR3 DNA sequence: TGCGCCAGCAGCCCAGGGACAGAACGGGAAGCTTTCTTT. Amino acids: CASSPGTEREAFF.

The chain combines TRBV9 with TRBJ2-1, with D possibly TRBD2 on 6 matching bases. CDR1 is SGDLS, CDR2 YYNGEE, per germline. The CDR3 length is 16 residues. V lost 0 bases and J lost 3, with 13 bases in between. CDR3 DNA: TGTGCCAGCAGCGTAGACGGTGGGACTGGCTACAATGAGCAGTTCTTC. Translation: CASSVDGGTGYNEQFF.

This clonotype was observed a few times. The chain recombines TRBV20-1 with TRBJ2-3, with 7 bases identical to TRBD2. Germline lookup yields CDR1 DFQATT and CDR2 SNEGSKA (reference sequence). The CDR3 has 15 amino acids. Trimming cost V 3 bases and J 0 bases; bases outside gene matches: 6. CDR3 region: CSARGVSGSTDTQYF. The CDR3 coding sequence is TGCAGTGCTAGGGGGGTTAGCGGGAGCACAGATACGCAGTATTTT.

In this sample, this clonotype turned up a few times. V is TRBV3-1 and J is TRBJ1-6; D not certain. V shed 1 base and J shed 1 base, with 5 bases lying between them. Germline CDR1 is LGHDT and CDR2 is YNNKEL (reference sequence). The CDR3 is made up of 15 amino acids. CDR3 protein: CASSQGISYNSPLHF. The CDR3 bases are TGTGCCAGCAGCCAAGGGATTTCCTATAATTCACCCCTCCACTTT.

The rearrangement uses TRBV5-6 and TRBJ2-5; the D is unclear. Germline V gives CDR1 SGHDT, CDR2 YYEEEE. V shed 2 bases and J shed 2 bases, with 19 bases lying between them. The CDR3 has 17 residues. The CDR3 nucleotides read TGTGCCAGCAGCTTTGAAGGCAAGGCTAGTACTCAAGAGACCCAGTACTTC. Translated: CASSFEGKASTQETQYF.

CDR3 coding DNA: TGTGCCAGCAGGGAACAGCGGGGGTCATACAATGAGCAGTTCTTC. Its translation: CASREQRGSYNEQFF. The chain couples TRBV12-3 or TRBV12-4 to TRBJ2-1, with 8 bases aligning to TRBD2. After removal of 6 bases from V and 4 bases from J, the junction contained 8 bases not matched to a gene. CDR3 length: 15 amino acids.

This CDR3 reads CASSPRKLGETQYF. The CDR3 bases are TGTGCCAGTAGTCCCCGGAAGTTGGGAGAGACCCAGTACTTC. The chain joins TRBV19 to TRBJ2-5; D remains unclear. CDR3 length: 14 residues. In germline, CDR1 is LNHDA, CDR2 SQIVND (reference sequence). V lost 5 bases and J lost 4, with 14 bases in between.

This clonotype was counted only a few times. The gene calls are TRBV2 and TRBJ2-2, with 10 bases lining up with TRBD1. The CDR3 contains 16 residues. With 8 bases clipped from V and 4 bases from J, the junction kept 10 bases outside the gene matches. CDR1 and CDR2 (germline): SNHLY, FYNNEI. This CDR3 is CASRYPGQGSTGELFF. The CDR3 DNA reads TGTGCCAGCCGGTATCCGGGACAGGGGTCCACCGGGGAGCTGTTTTTT.

The chain employs TRBV11-3 and TRBJ2-1; D uncertain. The V and J ends lost 7 bases and 7 bases respectively, with 14 bases between them. This CDR3 is 13 amino acids long. Germline V gene sequence: CDR1 SGHNT, CDR2 YENEEA. Written as DNA, the CDR3 is TGTGCCAGCAAGGCGGTAGTGGAGAATGAGCAGTTCTTC. Translating gives CASKAVVENEQFF. The variable domain in full, completed from reference TRBV11-3 and TRBJ2-1, reads EAGVVQSPRYKIIEKKQPVAFWCNPISGHNTLYWYLQNLGQGPELLIRYENEEAVDDSQLPKDRFSAERLKGVDSTLKIQPAELGDSAVYLCASKAVVENEQFFGPGTRLTVL.

This clonotype was recorded many times. The chain recombines TRBV29-1 with TRBJ2-1; 14 nucleotides align to TRBD2. The J segment lost 11 bases and the V segment lost 7 bases, leaving 10 bases of the junction unmatched. The CDR3 extends over 14 amino acids. CDR1 and CDR2 from the germline V gene are SQVTM and ANQGSEA. The CDR3 spells CSGGLAGGLSQQFF. The DNA of the CDR3 is TGCAGCGGAGGACTAGCGGGAGGTCTTTCTCAGCAGTTCTTC.

There are a few counts of this clonotype. V is TRBV4-1 and J is TRBJ2-6; D possibly matches TRBD1 or TRBD2 (5 bases each). CDR1 is MGHRA and CDR2 is YSYEKL in the germline V gene. This CDR3 region has 17 residues. V gave up 0 bases and J gave up 4 bases, with 13 bases separating them. The CDR3 is CASSQDGTTSGANVLTF. The CDR3 DNA follows: TGCGCCAGCAGCCAAGATGGGACCACTTCCGGGGCCAACGTCCTGACTTTC.

The chain has TRBV29-1 and TRBJ2-3; 13 positions match TRBD2. Germline V gene lookup returns CDR1 SQVTM and CDR2 ANQGSEA. The CDR3 has 16 residues. V dropped 6 bases and J dropped 2; count of bases not matched to a gene: 8. The chain's CDR3 is CSVAGLAGAVTDTQYF. The CDR3 region has the DNA TGCAGCGTCGCCGGACTAGCGGGGGCCGTCACAGATACGCAGTATTTT.

A few counts support this clonotype. The gene calls are TRBV24-1 and TRBJ1-5; D is undetermined. Between the trimmed V and J ends, which lost 5 bases and 2 bases, there was a span of 3 bases. CDR1 is KGHDR, CDR2 SFDVKD, per germline. The CDR3 runs to 12 residues. The CDR3 bases are TGTGCCACCAGTGCCCGCAATCAGCCCCAGCATTTT. It yields the protein CATSARNQPQHF.

This clonotype showed up just a few times. The chain carries TRBV12-3 or TRBV12-4 and TRBJ1-1; unclear D gene. The CDR3 contains 14 residues. V dropped 6 bases and J dropped 3 bases, with 14 bases sitting between them. The CDR3 here is CASSLREEHTEAFF. The CDR3 DNA reads as TGTGCCAGCAGCCTGAGAGAGGAACACACTGAAGCTTTCTTT.

V is TRBV12-3 or TRBV12-4 and J is TRBJ1-1; D is uncertain. The V end was cut by 3 bases, the J end by 6 bases, with 11 bases between. There are 13 residues in the CDR3. DNA of the CDR3: TGTGCCAGCAGTTTGGGGAGGTTGGCTGAAGCTTTCTTT. Its protein is CASSLGRLAEAFF.

The CDR3, as DNA: TGCGCCAGCAGCTTGGCTGCGGGGTACGAGCAGTACTTC. Protein: CASSLAAGYEQYF. This chain links TRBV5-1 with TRBJ2-7, with a weak D call TRBD2 (6 bases). V dropped 0 bases and J dropped 4 bases, with 8 bases sitting between them. CDR1 and CDR2 from the germline V gene are SGHRS and YFSETQ. This CDR3 spans 13 amino acids.

The V gene is TRBV29-1, the J gene TRBJ2-1; D gene uncertain. The CDR3 has 13 residues. Germline V gives CDR1 SQVTM, CDR2 ANQGSEA. The germline V and J ends were trimmed by 4 bases and 1 base, with 8 bases remaining between them. CDR3 amino acids: CSVGRESYNEQFF. The CDR3 DNA reads as TGCAGCGTTGGTAGGGAATCCTACAATGAGCAGTTCTTC.

This clonotype turned up a few times. The chain links TRBV6-5 to TRBJ1-2, with 8 bases matching TRBD1. This CDR3 is 14 amino acids long. V gave up 4 bases and J gave up 7 bases; unmatched junction bases: 8. The germline gives CDR1 MNHEY, CDR2 SVGAGI. This chain's CDR3 is CASSSLQGVSGYTF. For the CDR3, the DNA is TGTGCCAGCAGTTCACTACAGGGGGTCTCTGGCTACACCTTC.

The CDR3 spells CASSFMGNEQYF. The DNA of the CDR3 is TGTGCCAGCAGTTTCATGGGTAACGAGCAGTACTTC. The V call is TRBV12-3 or TRBV12-4, the J call TRBJ2-7; no clear D. The CDR3 has 12 amino acids. Trimming cost V 3 bases and J 5 bases, with 8 bases left between them.

In its sample, this clonotype was seen a few times. The CDR3 DNA sequence: TGTGCCAGCAGCTTACAGAATGCGGATACGCAGTATTTT. This codes for CASSLQNADTQYF. The chain links TRBV7-2 to TRBJ2-3, with D uncertain. CDR3 length equals 13 residues. V gave up 2 bases and J gave up 6 bases, with 9 bases separating them. The germline gives CDR1 SGHTA, CDR2 FQGNSA.